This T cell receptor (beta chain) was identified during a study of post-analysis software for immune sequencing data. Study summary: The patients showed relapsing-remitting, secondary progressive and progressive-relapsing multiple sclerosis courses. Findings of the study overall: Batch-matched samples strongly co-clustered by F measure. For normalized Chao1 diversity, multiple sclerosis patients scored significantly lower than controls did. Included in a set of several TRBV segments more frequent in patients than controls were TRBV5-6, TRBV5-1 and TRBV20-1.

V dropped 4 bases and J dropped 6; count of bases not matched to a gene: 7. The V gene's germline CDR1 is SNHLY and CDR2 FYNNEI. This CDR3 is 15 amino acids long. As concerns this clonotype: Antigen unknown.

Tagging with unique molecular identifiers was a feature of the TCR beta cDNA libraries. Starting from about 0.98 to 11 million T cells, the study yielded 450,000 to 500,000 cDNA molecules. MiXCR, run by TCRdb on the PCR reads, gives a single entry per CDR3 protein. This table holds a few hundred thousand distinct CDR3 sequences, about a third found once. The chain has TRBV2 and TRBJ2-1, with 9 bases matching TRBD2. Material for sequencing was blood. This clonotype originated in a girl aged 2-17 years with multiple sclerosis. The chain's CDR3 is CASSVEAGGLNEQFF. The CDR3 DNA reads TGTGCCAGCAGTGTCGAGGCGGGGGGGCTCAATGAGCAGTTCTTC.